These T cell receptor beta chains were read from a single sample in a study of control samples from healthy donors and cancer patients. This table comes from immunoSEQ multiplex PCR, and its TCRdb copy is limited to in-frame clones, with some not included. The data show approximately 90,000 clones, with about 92% seen just once and about 1.5% held by the top ten. The sample comprised blood. Receptors originate from a woman between 25 and 40 years old in good health. The CDR3 runs from the conserved cysteine through the conserved F or W. The D gene is left open where the match is weak. Only part of the rows carry a size: once, few, many, or a class if the clone is expanded.

len	v_gene	abundance	j_gene	d_gene	CDR3aa	CDR3nt
15	TRBV19	.	TRBJ1-5	.	CASSIASAGNQPQHF	TGTGCCAGTAGTATCGCGAGCGCCGGCAATCAGCCCCAGCATTTT
13	TRBV7-6	.	TRBJ1-2	TRBD1	CASSLAQGQPYTF	TGTGCCAGCAGCTTAGCGCAGGGACAGCCTTACACCTTC
13	TRBV7-3	.	TRBJ1-1	.	CASSLTGDTEAFF	TGTGCCAGCAGCTTAACGGGGGACACTGAAGCTTTCTTT
13	TRBV29-1	.	TRBJ1-2	.	CSVEDGRNYGYTF	TGCAGCGTTGAAGATGGGAGAAACTATGGCTACACCTTC
15	TRBV19	.	TRBJ2-7	TRBD1	CASSAGTEVTYEQYF	TGTGCCAGTAGTGCCGGGACAGAAGTAACCTACGAGCAGTACTTC
13	TRBV11-2	.	TRBJ1-1	.	CASSLALNTEAFF	TGTGCCAGCAGCTTAGCGCTGAACACTGAAGCTTTCTTT
13	TRBV25-1	.	TRBJ1-2	.	CASSIQGIGGYTF	TGTGCCAGCAGTATTCAGGGCATAGGAGGCTACACCTTC
14	TRBV7-9	.	TRBJ1-5	TRBD1	CASSTDRADQPQHF	TGTGCCAGCAGCACCGACAGGGCGGATCAGCCCCAGCATTTT
12	TRBV30	.	TRBJ2-3	.	CAWTYSTDTQYF	TGTGCCTGGACTTACAGCACAGATACGCAGTATTTT
13	TRBV19	.	TRBJ2-1	.	CASRTDVYNEQFF	TGTGCCAGTAGGACAGACGTCTACAATGAGCAGTTCTTC
12	TRBV2	.	TRBJ2-7	.	CACSDRYYEQYF	TGTGCCTGTAGCGACAGATACTACGAGCAGTACTTC
16	TRBV24-1	.	TRBJ1-2	TRBD1	CATSDPQGADFYGYTF	TGTGCCACCAGTGATCCCCAGGGGGCCGACTTCTATGGCTACACCTTC
16	TRBV11-3	.	TRBJ2-3	.	CASSLGTGRGTDTQYF	TGTGCCAGCAGCTTAGGGACAGGGAGGGGCACAGATACGCAGTATTTT
17	TRBV3-1/TRBV3-2	.	TRBJ2-3	.	CASSQESHSSSTDTQYF	TGTGCCAGCAGCCAAGAGTCCCATAGCAGTAGCACAGATACGCAGTATTTT
16	TRBV5-1	once	TRBJ1-1	TRBD1	CASSRGTGVMNTEAFF	TGCGCCAGCAGCAGAGGGACAGGGGTCATGAACACTGAAGCTTTCTTT
13	TRBV27	.	TRBJ2-1	.	CASSFGWGDEQFF	TGTGCCAGCAGTTTTGGATGGGGGGATGAGCAGTTCTTC
14	TRBV30	few	TRBJ2-7	.	CARGTGAGPYEQYF	TGTGCCAGGGGAACGGGGGCTGGCCCCTACGAGCAGTACTTC
15	TRBV19	.	TRBJ1-5	TRBD1	CASTDRGVSNQPQHF	TGTGCCAGTACCGACAGGGGGGTGAGCAATCAGCCCCAGCATTTT
13	TRBV12-5	.	TRBJ2-1	.	CASGLVYVNEQFF	TGTGCTAGTGGTTTGGTATACGTCAATGAGCAGTTCTTC
15	TRBV2	.	TRBJ2-1	TRBD2	CASSEGLAGGFEQFF	TGTGCCAGCAGTGAAGGACTAGCGGGGGGTTTTGAGCAGTTCTTC
13	TRBV30	once	TRBJ1-1	.	CAWGQILDTEAFF	TGTGCCTGGGGACAGATTTTAGACACTGAAGCTTTCTTT
17	TRBV27	.	TRBJ2-1	.	CASSQVVNPNSYNEQFF	TGTGCCAGCAGCCAAGTGGTAAACCCCAACTCCTACAATGAGCAGTTCTTC
16	TRBV5-1	.	TRBJ1-1	TRBD1	CASSLGQGGIDTEAFF	TGCGCCAGCAGCTTAGGACAGGGGGGCATTGACACTGAAGCTTTCTTT
15	TRBV13	.	TRBJ1-2	.	CASSTYRAGSYGYTF	TGTGCCAGCAGCACGTACAGGGCAGGGAGCTATGGCTACACCTTC
16	TRBV7-2	.	TRBJ1-2	TRBD1	CASSPDRTGGASGYTF	TGTGCCAGCAGCCCCGATAGGACAGGGGGCGCGTCTGGCTACACCTTC
16	TRBV7-8	.	TRBJ1-6	.	CASSRERGQFNSPLHF	TGTGCCAGCAGCAGGGAGCGAGGACAGTTTAATTCACCCCTCCACTTT
18	TRBV11-3	.	TRBJ2-5	TRBD1	CASSPNRRATGMQETQYF	TGTGCCAGCAGCCCCAATCGACGGGCGACAGGGATGCAAGAGACCCAGTACTTC
14	TRBV11-3	once	TRBJ2-5	.	CASSYGGDQETQYF	TGTGCCAGCAGCTACGGAGGAGACCAAGAGACCCAGTACTTC
14	TRBV2	.	TRBJ1-2	.	CASSEGPGASGYTF	TGTGCCAGCAGTGAAGGGCCAGGGGCAAGTGGCTACACCTTC
12	TRBV10-2	.	TRBJ1-6	.	CASSRDSFPLHF	TGCGCCAGCAGTCGCGACAGCTTTCCCCTCCACTTT
15	TRBV6-2/TRBV6-3	few	TRBJ2-3	TRBD2	CASSATSGTPDTQYF	TGTGCCAGCAGTGCGACTAGCGGAACCCCAGATACGCAGTATTTT
14	TRBV27	.	TRBJ1-4	.	CATGGSATNEKLFF	TGTGCCACGGGGGGGTCCGCAACTAATGAAAAACTGTTTTTT
18	TRBV2	.	TRBJ2-6	TRBD1	CASRPGQGAETGANVLTF	TGTGCCAGCAGACCGGGACAGGGGGCGGAAACTGGGGCCAACGTCCTGACTTTC
17	TRBV19	.	TRBJ1-3	.	CASTSPGQGSSGNTIYF	TGTGCCAGTACCTCCCCTGGGCAGGGGAGCTCTGGAAACACCATATATTTT
15	TRBV28	once	TRBJ2-5	.	CASSTATRYGETQYF	TGTGCCAGCAGTACCGCGACTAGATACGGGGAGACCCAGTACTTC
15	TRBV7-9	.	TRBJ1-5	.	CASSSGPDSNQPQHF	TGTGCCAGCAGCTCCGGGCCAGATAGCAATCAGCCCCAGCATTTT
19	TRBV24-1	.	TRBJ2-3	.	CATSDFGLDYMGGTDTQYF	TGTGCCACCAGTGATTTCGGCCTTGATTACATGGGGGGTACAGATACGCAGTATTTT
14	TRBV6-5	once	TRBJ2-3	TRBD2	CASMPGLPTDTQYF	TGTGCCAGCATGCCGGGACTACCAACAGATACGCAGTATTTT
15	TRBV2	.	TRBJ2-1	TRBD2	CASSDWGGSYNEQFF	TGTGCCAGCAGTGACTGGGGGGGTTCATACAATGAGCAGTTCTTC